The clone carrying this T cell receptor beta chain showed up many times. Its antigen is still unknown. TCRdb reprocessed the reads with MiXCR, giving one entry per CDR3 protein. The sample consists of roughly 990,000 distinct CDR3 sequences, less than 40% of them appearing once. This CDR3 has 16 amino acids. CDR1 SGHVS and CDR2 FNYEAQ come from the germline V gene. V was clipped by 3 bases and J by 2 bases, with 14 bases between them. This specimen comes from a study of T cell repertoires in cytomegalovirus infection. For the study at large: CMV epitopes used comprised recently identified HLA-C-restricted ones and well-studied HLA-B-restricted ones. Indications came from public TCR beta signatures; they pointed to CMV infection and to a matching HLA type.

Study-wide findings and caveats: Adding up the frequency of public TCR beta families identified people who carried CMV plus the relevant HLA.

The source of this sequence is a human donor in good health (CMV status not recorded). Some clones in this sample may be carry-over from other donors' samples. The specimen was cultured CD8+ T cells from PBMCs, collected from culture after CMV antigen stimulation. The chain carries TRBV7-6 and TRBJ1-3, with D perhaps TRBD1 (6 bases). The CDR3 bases are TGTGCCAGCAGCTTTACTATGGGGGGCCCTGGAAACACCATATATTTT. Encoded protein: CASSFTMGGPGNTIYF.